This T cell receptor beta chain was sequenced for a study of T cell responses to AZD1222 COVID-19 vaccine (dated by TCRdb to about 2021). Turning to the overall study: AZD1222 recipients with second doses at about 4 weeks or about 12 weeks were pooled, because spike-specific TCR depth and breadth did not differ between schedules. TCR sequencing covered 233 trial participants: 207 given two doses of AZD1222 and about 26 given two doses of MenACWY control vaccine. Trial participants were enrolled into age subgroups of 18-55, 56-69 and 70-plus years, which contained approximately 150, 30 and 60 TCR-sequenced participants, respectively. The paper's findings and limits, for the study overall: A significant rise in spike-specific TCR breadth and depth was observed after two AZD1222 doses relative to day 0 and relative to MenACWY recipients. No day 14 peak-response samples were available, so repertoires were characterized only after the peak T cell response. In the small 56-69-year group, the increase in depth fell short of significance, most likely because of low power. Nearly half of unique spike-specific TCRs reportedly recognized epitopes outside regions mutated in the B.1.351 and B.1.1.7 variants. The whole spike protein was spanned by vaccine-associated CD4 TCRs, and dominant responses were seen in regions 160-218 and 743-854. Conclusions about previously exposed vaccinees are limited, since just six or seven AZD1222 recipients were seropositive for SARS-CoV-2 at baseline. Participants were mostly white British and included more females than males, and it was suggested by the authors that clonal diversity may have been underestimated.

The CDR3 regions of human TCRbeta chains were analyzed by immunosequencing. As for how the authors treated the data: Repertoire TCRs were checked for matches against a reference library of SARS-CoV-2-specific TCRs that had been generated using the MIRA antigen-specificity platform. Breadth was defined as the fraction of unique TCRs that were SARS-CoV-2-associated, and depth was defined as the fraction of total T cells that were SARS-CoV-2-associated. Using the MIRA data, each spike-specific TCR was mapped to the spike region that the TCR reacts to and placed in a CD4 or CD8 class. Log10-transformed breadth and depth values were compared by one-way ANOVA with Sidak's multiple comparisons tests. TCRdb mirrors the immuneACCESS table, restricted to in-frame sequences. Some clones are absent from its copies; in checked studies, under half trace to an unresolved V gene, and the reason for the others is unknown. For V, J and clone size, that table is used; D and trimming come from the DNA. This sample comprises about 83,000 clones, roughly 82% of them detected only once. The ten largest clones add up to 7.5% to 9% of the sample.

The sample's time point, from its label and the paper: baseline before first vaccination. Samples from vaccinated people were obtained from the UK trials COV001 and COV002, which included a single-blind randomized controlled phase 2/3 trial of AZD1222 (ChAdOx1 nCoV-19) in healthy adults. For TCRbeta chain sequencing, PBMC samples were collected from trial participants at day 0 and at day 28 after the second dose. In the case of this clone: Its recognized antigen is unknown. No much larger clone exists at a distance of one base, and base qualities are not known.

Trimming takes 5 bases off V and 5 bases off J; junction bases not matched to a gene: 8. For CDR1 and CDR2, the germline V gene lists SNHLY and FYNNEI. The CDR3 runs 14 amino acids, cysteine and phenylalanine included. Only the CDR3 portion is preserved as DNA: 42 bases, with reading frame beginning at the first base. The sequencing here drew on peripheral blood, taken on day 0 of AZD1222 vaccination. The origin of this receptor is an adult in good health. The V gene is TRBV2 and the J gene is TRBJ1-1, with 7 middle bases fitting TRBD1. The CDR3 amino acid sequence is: CASSKQGSGTEAFF. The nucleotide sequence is TGTGCCAGCAGTAAACAGGGGTCGGGAACTGAAGCTTTCTTT.